These T cell receptor beta chains were read from a single sample in a study of tumor-infiltrating lymphocytes in localized non-small cell lung cancer. Here immunoSEQ multiplex PCR was the method, and the copy in TCRdb shows in-frame clones only, minus some. The repertoire holds approximately 8,000 clones, with around three quarters as singletons. Specimen: lung tumor tissue. Source of these receptors: a human donor with non-small cell lung cancer. Both conserved end residues are part of each CDR3. D genes are given only for firm matches. Only part of the rows carry a size: once, few, many, or a class if the clone is expanded.

cdr3_nt	cdr3_aa	clone_size	d_call	v_call	j_call
TGTGCCAGTATAGGGACAGCTGGCTCTGGAAACACCATATATTTT	CASIGTAGSGNTIYF	.	TRBD1	TRBV19	TRBJ1-3
TGTGCCAGCAGCGTAGCCGGACCCCGGAACACCGGGGAGCTGTTTTTT	CASSVAGPRNTGELFF	.	.	TRBV9	TRBJ2-2
TGTGCCAGCAGCGATTGGGGGGGCCCCAGCGGCTACACCTTC	CASSDWGGPSGYTF	.	.	TRBV2	TRBJ1-2
TGTGCCAGTAGTGACTCCGGGACAGGGGGCCCAGGGACCCAGTACTTC	CASSDSGTGGPGTQYF	few	TRBD1	TRBV19	TRBJ2-5
TGTGCCAGCACCAGACCCGACGAATTAAATGGCTACACCTTC	CASTRPDELNGYTF	.	.	TRBV6-6	TRBJ1-2
TGTGCCAGCAGCCGGGACACCTACGAGCAGTACTTC	CASSRDTYEQYF	.	.	TRBV11-2	TRBJ2-7
TGTGCCAGCAGCAAAGTGAGGGTAGCGGGGTACTCCTACGAGCAGTACTTC	CASSKVRVAGYSYEQYF	.	.	TRBV21-1	TRBJ2-7
TGTGCCAGCAGCCAGGGACTACAAGAGACCCAGTACTTC	CASSQGLQETQYF	.	TRBD2	TRBV7-2	TRBJ2-5
TGTGCCAGCAGTGTACGCGGGACAGTAGAAGCTTTCTTT	CASSVRGTVEAFF	once	TRBD1	TRBV28	TRBJ1-1
TGTGCCAGCAGTTCCCGGGACAGGGGGCAAGATGGCTACACCTTC	CASSSRDRGQDGYTF	.	TRBD1	TRBV6-6	TRBJ1-2
TGTGCCAGCAGTGGCGTGAGGGAAGGAAGCAATCAGCCCCAGCATTTT	CASSGVREGSNQPQHF	.	.	TRBV6-1	TRBJ1-5
TGTGCCAGCGCTGCGGCGGGTTTCACCGGGGAGCTGTTTTTT	CASAAAGFTGELFF	once	.	TRBV9	TRBJ2-2
TGTGCCAGCAGCCTCAGGAGGGAGCAGTTCTTC	CASSLRREQFF	.	.	TRBV28	TRBJ2-1
TGTGCCACCAGCAGAGAGTACAACTATGGCTACACCTTC	CATSREYNYGYTF	.	.	TRBV15	TRBJ1-2
TGTGCCAGCAGCGTGTCACCTAGCGGGAGTGGGACAGATACGCAGTATTTT	CASSVSPSGSGTDTQYF	.	TRBD2	TRBV9	TRBJ2-3
TGTGCCACCATGCGTTCACAGGGAAATCAGCCCCAGCATTTT	CATMRSQGNQPQHF	few	.	TRBV6-5	TRBJ1-5
TGTGCCAGCAGCTTAGGAGGGAGACTTTCCTACGAGCAGTACTTC	CASSLGGRLSYEQYF	.	.	TRBV7-2	TRBJ2-7
TGTGCCAGCAGACTAACAGGGGAGAACACTGAAGCTTTCTTT	CASRLTGENTEAFF	.	TRBD1	TRBV27	TRBJ1-1
TGTGCCAGTAGCATAGACAGGGGATTTGGGGAGACCCAGTACTTC	CASSIDRGFGETQYF	.	TRBD1	TRBV19	TRBJ2-5
TGTGCCATCAGTGGGGAAACAGGGAGCGAGCAGTACTTC	CAISGETGSEQYF	.	.	TRBV10-3	TRBJ2-7
TGTGCCAGCAGCTTACAGGGGGCTATTGTCACCATATATTTT	CASSLQGAIVTIYF	.	TRBD1	TRBV7-2	TRBJ1-3
TGTGCCAGCAGCTTAGTCCCCAACACCATATATTTT	CASSLVPNTIYF	.	.	TRBV7-6	TRBJ1-3
TGTGCCAGCAGCGGGGCAGCGCAGTATTTT	CASSGAAQYF	.	.	TRBV9	TRBJ2-3
TGTGCCAGCAGCCAAGCCTACCCAGATACGCAGTATTTT	CASSQAYPDTQYF	.	.	TRBV4-2	TRBJ2-3
TGTGCCAGCAGCGTAGGTGGCTCTTCGAGAGGCTACACCTTC	CASSVGGSSRGYTF	.	.	TRBV9	TRBJ1-2
TGTGCCAGCAGCCCCGTGGGGAGGTCCTACAATGAGCAGTTCTTC	CASSPVGRSYNEQFF	.	.	TRBV5-6	TRBJ2-1
TGTGCCTGCTCCCTGAGCCTTAGCACAGATACGCAGTATTTT	CACSLSLSTDTQYF	once	.	TRBV30	TRBJ2-3
TGTGCCAGCAACCGGCAGATGAACACTGAAGCTTTCTTT	CASNRQMNTEAFF	.	.	TRBV7-2	TRBJ1-1
TGTGCCACCTCCTCGGGCGGGACAGGGGGCTCCGAGCAGTACTTC	CATSSGGTGGSEQYF	.	TRBD1	TRBV28	TRBJ2-7
TGTGCCAGCAGCTTGGCCGGGGTGGATGGCTACACCTTC	CASSLAGVDGYTF	few	.	TRBV5-4	TRBJ1-2
TGCAGCGGACAGGGGGCGGCACCAGGGGAGCAGTACTTC	CSGQGAAPGEQYF	.	TRBD1	TRBV29-1	TRBJ2-7
TGTGCCAGCAGCTTAACGGCGGGAGGCGGAGAGACCCAGTACTTC	CASSLTAGGGETQYF	.	TRBD2	TRBV13	TRBJ2-5
TGCGCCAGCAGCGCTTCGTCAGGGTACGGTTATGCAGGAGGCACTGAAGCTTTCTTT	CASSASSGYGYAGGTEAFF	once	.	TRBV5-1	TRBJ1-1
TGTGCCTGGAGTCCACAACACGGGACTAGCGGGAGTATAACCGGGGAGCTGTTTTTT	CAWSPQHGTSGSITGELFF	once	TRBD2	TRBV30	TRBJ2-2
TGTGCCAGCACGGGACAGGGATACACCGGGGAGCTGTTTTTT	CASTGQGYTGELFF	.	TRBD1	TRBV28	TRBJ2-2
TGTGCCAGCAGTCGTTGGGGTGAGCAGTTCTTC	CASSRWGEQFF	.	.	TRBV6-5	TRBJ2-1
TGTGCCAGCTCACGACAGGAAGACACCATATATTTT	CASSRQEDTIYF	.	.	TRBV18	TRBJ1-3
TGTGCCATCAGATCCGCTAGCGGAGAGGCAGATACGCAGTATTTT	CAIRSASGEADTQYF	.	TRBD2	TRBV10-3	TRBJ2-3
TGTGCCAGCAAACTCGAACCCGGGGGCGTTGGGGAGCAGTACTTC	CASKLEPGGVGEQYF	.	.	TRBV6-1	TRBJ2-7
TGTGCCAGCAGCCCCTCGACAGGGGGCGGGGTTCAGTACTTC	CASSPSTGGGVQYF	.	TRBD1	TRBV5-6	TRBJ2-4
TGTGCCAGCAGTTTTCCGACAGCCTACGAGCAGTACTTC	CASSFPTAYEQYF	.	.	TRBV28	TRBJ2-7
TGTGCCAGCAGTTTAGCACAGGGCTGGGGTCGTGAGTTCTTC	CASSLAQGWGREFF	.	.	TRBV28	TRBJ2-1